This T cell receptor beta chain emerged from a study of cytomegalovirus exposure and HLA in healthy donors. Study-wide findings and caveats: The study recorded over 150 TCR beta chains that were cytomegalovirus-associated. In vitro experiments confirmed that three CMV-associated chains were specific for CMV antigens.

Healthy bone marrow donors made up the cohort. Donors likely had unrecorded immune exposures despite being nominally healthy when sampled. PCR was performed using 60 Vbeta and 13 Jbeta primers. Measured with immunoSEQ multiplex PCR; TCRdb has only the in-frame clones, and not every one. The sample has some 98,000 clones; around three quarters are singletons. V lost 0 bases to trimming and J lost 0 bases, with 8 bases between them. There are 16 residues in the CDR3. Germline V gene data show CDR1 as MNHEY and CDR2 as SVGAGI. Of note for this clone: Its antigen is undetermined.

The chain combines TRBV6-5 with TRBJ1-4; D remains ambiguous. Source material: PBMCs. This receptor was identified in a human donor in good health. CDR3 in DNA: TGTGCCAGCAGTTACTCTTCCCTAGCAACTAATGAAAAACTGTTTTTT. This encodes CASSYSSLATNEKLFF.